The T cell receptor beta chain described here comes from a study of T-cell memory formation after mild COVID-19. Study-level points and caveats: For second-wave clones that peaked at day 37, SARS-CoV-2 specificity went unverified. Day 15 to 85 contractors were CD4/CD8 balanced; later expanders leaned CD4+.

V dropped 5 bases and J dropped 4; count of bases not matched to a gene: 10. CDR3 length: 16 amino acids. The V gene's germline CDR1 is SEHNR and CDR2 FQNEAQ (reference sequence). 5'RACE primed at constant segments yielded TCR alpha and TCR beta cDNA libraries bearing sample barcodes and UMIs. One entry per CDR3 protein, called by TCRdb with MiXCR from the 5' RACE reads. The sample includes about 400,000 distinct CDR3 sequences, under 25% of them seen just once. Of note for this clonotype: The antigen is unknown.

Specimen: PBMCs or a T cell subset sorted from them (not recorded which). The chain recombines TRBV7-9 with TRBJ2-2, with 7 bases matching TRBD1. The clonotype was recovered from an adult woman who had mild COVID-19 (a few samples of this study predate the infection). Cell type and time point are not known. The CDR3 reads CASSARGTVSTGELFF. CDR3 DNA sequence: TGTGCCAGCAGCGCAAGGGGGACAGTGTCCACCGGGGAGCTGTTTTTT.